These T cell receptor beta chains were read from a single sample in a study of TIL therapy for anti-PD-1-resistant metastatic lung cancer. Measured with immunoSEQ multiplex PCR; TCRdb has only the in-frame clones, and not every one. The sample shows 57,000 or so clones, roughly 91% of them seen only once. Here the sequenced sample was blood, taken at baseline. The receptors come from a person aged 30 to 80 with non-small cell lung cancer. CDR3s include the opening cysteine and the closing phenylalanine or tryptophan. A D gene is named only where the DNA matches it firmly. The size field is filled for only some rows; it gives once, few, many or a size class.

J gene	D gene	V gene	clone size	CDR3 length	CDR3 DNA	CDR3 protein
TRBJ1-6	.	TRBV12-2	.	15	TGTGCAAGTCGCTTAGCGCGTGACAGCCGTTCACCCCTCCACTTT	CASRLARDSRSPLHF
TRBJ1-5	.	TRBV2	.	14	TGTGCCAGCAACGTGGGACACAGCAATCAGCCCCAGCATTTT	CASNVGHSNQPQHF
TRBJ1-2	.	TRBV6-5	.	13	TGTGCCAGCAGCGGGGGACGACGCTATGGCTACACCTTC	CASSGGRRYGYTF
TRBJ1-4	.	TRBV9	.	15	TGTGCCAGCAGCCCGCGGATAGGGGTTAATGAAAAACTGTTTTTT	CASSPRIGVNEKLFF
TRBJ1-4	.	TRBV19	few	15	TGTGCCAGTAGTATTGGGACGACGAAAAGGGAAAAACTGTTTTTT	CASSIGTTKREKLFF
TRBJ1-5	.	TRBV19	.	17	TGTGCCAGTAGGGATAAGGGCAGAGGCTATAGCAATCAGCCCCAGCATTTT	CASRDKGRGYSNQPQHF
TRBJ2-1	.	TRBV27	.	12	TGTGCCAGCAGTTCCCCCCTCAATGAGCAGTTCTTC	CASSSPLNEQFF
TRBJ2-7	TRBD1	TRBV7-3	.	12	TGTGCCAGCAGAGAAACAGGGGGGGAGCAGTACTTC	CASRETGGEQYF
TRBJ1-4	.	TRBV4-1	.	16	TGCGCCAGCAGCCAAGATAATGGTGCAACTAATGAAAAACTGTTTTTT	CASSQDNGATNEKLFF
TRBJ2-1	.	TRBV14	.	16	TGTGCCAGCAGCCAAGGTGACGGAAGCTCCTACAATGAGCAGTTCTTC	CASSQGDGSSYNEQFF
TRBJ2-3	.	TRBV1	.	18	TGCACCAGCAGCCGTCAAGCGGGAGGTTCCCTTACCCCAGATACGCAGTATTTT	CTSSRQAGGSLTPDTQYF
TRBJ1-4	.	TRBV7-9	.	15	TGTGCCAGCAGTCTGCAGGGACCGACTAATGAAAAACTGTTTTTT	CASSLQGPTNEKLFF
TRBJ2-3	.	TRBV5-6	.	11	TGTGCCAGCAGCTTGACAGATACGCAGTATTTT	CASSLTDTQYF
TRBJ1-4	.	TRBV6-5	.	14	TGTGCCAGCAGTTACTCCAGTCCTAATGAAAAACTGTTTTTT	CASSYSSPNEKLFF
TRBJ2-5	TRBD1	TRBV5-6	.	15	TGTGCCAGCAGCTTGCTAAAGCCCGGGACAGAAGGCCAGTACTTC	CASSLLKPGTEGQYF
TRBJ1-2	TRBD1	TRBV12-3/TRBV12-4	.	13	TGTGCCAGCAGCCCCACAGGGGTAATTGGCTACACCTTC	CASSPTGVIGYTF
TRBJ2-1	TRBD2	TRBV10-3	.	15	TGTGCCATCAGTGAAGGACTAGCGGGAGAAAATGAGCAGTTCTTC	CAISEGLAGENEQFF
TRBJ1-2	.	TRBV2	.	14	TGTGCCAGCAGTGACGTCTGGACGGGACTTGGCTACACCTTC	CASSDVWTGLGYTF
TRBJ2-3	TRBD2	TRBV7-3	.	16	TGTGCCAGCAGCCCCCCTAGCGGGGAAGCTTTGGATACGCAGTATTTT	CASSPPSGEALDTQYF
TRBJ1-4	.	TRBV5-6	.	13	TGTGCCAGCAGCTTGGACTCTCTGGGGAAACTGTTTTTT	CASSLDSLGKLFF
TRBJ2-5	.	TRBV6-5	.	12	TGTGCCAGCAGTTACGTTGGCGAGACCCAGTACTTC	CASSYVGETQYF
TRBJ2-5	TRBD2	TRBV7-9	.	13	TGTGCCAGCAGCCCGGGACTAATCGAGACCCAGTACTTC	CASSPGLIETQYF
TRBJ2-7	TRBD1	TRBV19	.	15	TGTGCCAGTAGTATCGCGGACAGGGAGACCTACGAGCAGTACTTC	CASSIADRETYEQYF
TRBJ2-5	TRBD2	TRBV2	.	15	TGTGCCAGCAGCCCGACTAGCGGGAGTACAAAGACCCAGTACTTC	CASSPTSGSTKTQYF
TRBJ2-5	TRBD1	TRBV28	.	16	TGTGCCAGCAGGTCCGGGACAGGGGAGGGTCAAGAGACCCAGTACTTC	CASRSGTGEGQETQYF
TRBJ1-2	TRBD1	TRBV19	once	16	TGTGCCAGTAGTATAGAGGACAGGGGCTCGGCAGGAGGCTACACCTTC	CASSIEDRGSAGGYTF
TRBJ1-2	.	TRBV30	.	12	TGTGCCTGGAGCAGGATTAACTATGGCTACACCTTC	CAWSRINYGYTF
TRBJ1-2	TRBD1	TRBV27	.	16	TGTGCCAGCAGTTCTGGAGTTACAGGGGCATTTCATGGCTACACCTTC	CASSSGVTGAFHGYTF
TRBJ1-1	.	TRBV6-5	.	15	TGTGCCAGCGATGCTTCGCGAGGGTTGTCCACTGAAGCTTTCTTT	CASDASRGLSTEAFF
TRBJ2-7	.	TRBV28	medium-sized	11	TGTGCCAGCAGTTTGTGGTACGAGCAGTACTTC	CASSLWYEQYF
TRBJ2-7	.	TRBV24-1	.	13	TGTGCCACCAGTGACCGATGGGGCGACGAGCAGTACTTC	CATSDRWGDEQYF
TRBJ1-2	.	TRBV28	.	14	TGTGCCAGCAAAGGTTTTACCACTAACTATGGCTACACCTTC	CASKGFTTNYGYTF
TRBJ2-7	.	TRBV27	.	13	TGTGCCAGCAGTTTATCCGTCGGGGTCGAGCAGTACTTC	CASSLSVGVEQYF
TRBJ2-2	.	TRBV5-1	.	14	TGCGCCAGCAGGCCGGGACGGAGCACCGGGGAGCTGTTTTTT	CASRPGRSTGELFF
TRBJ2-7	.	TRBV27	.	15	TGTGCCAGCAGTCTCGGGACGGGAAGCTCCTACGAGCAGTACTTC	CASSLGTGSSYEQYF
TRBJ2-7	.	TRBV2	.	12	TGTGCCAGCAGTAGGACCGTCTACGAGCAGTACTTC	CASSRTVYEQYF
TRBJ2-3	TRBD1	TRBV19	.	16	TGTGCCAGTAGTTCAGGGACAGGGGGATTCGCAGATACGCAGTATTTT	CASSSGTGGFADTQYF
TRBJ1-2	TRBD1	TRBV5-4	.	15	TGTGCCAGCAGTGTCTCCGGGACAGGGGCGGCTGGCTACACCTTC	CASSVSGTGAAGYTF
TRBJ1-4	.	TRBV30	.	15	TGTGCCTGGAGTGTAGGAGGGGTCACTAATGAAAAACTGTTTTTT	CAWSVGGVTNEKLFF
TRBJ2-1	.	TRBV15	.	16	TGTGCCACCAGCAGTCAAACCCGGTGGGTCTACAATGAGCAGTTCTTC	CATSSQTRWVYNEQFF
TRBJ2-7	.	TRBV28	.	15	TGTGCCAGCAGCCTAGGCCCCCAGGTCCCCTACGAGCAGTACTTC	CASSLGPQVPYEQYF
TRBJ2-5	TRBD1	TRBV15	.	15	TGTGCCACCAGCCCTCTCTCAGGGGGCCAAGAGACCCAGTACTTC	CATSPLSGGQETQYF
TRBJ1-1	.	TRBV7-3	.	13	TGTGCCAGCAGCCAAGAACAGAACACTGAAGCTTTCTTT	CASSQEQNTEAFF
TRBJ1-1	.	TRBV2	.	12	TGTGCCACGTACAAGGATTCCACTGAAGCTTTCTTT	CATYKDSTEAFF
TRBJ1-1	TRBD1	TRBV9	.	14	TGTGCCAGCAGCGTAGGGAGCGGGACAGGTGAAGCTTTCTTT	CASSVGSGTGEAFF
TRBJ1-2	.	TRBV19	.	19	TGTGCCAGTAGTGCCCTTGTCGGGACACTTTTCGGATTAAACTATGGCTACACCTTC	CASSALVGTLFGLNYGYTF
TRBJ2-7	TRBD1	TRBV2	.	14	TGTGCCAGCAGCGAAACAGGGGACCCGAACGAGCAGTACTTC	CASSETGDPNEQYF
TRBJ2-7	TRBD2	TRBV28	.	23	TGTGCCAGCAGTTTCATAGTTGGAGGTTACGGACTAGCGGGAGTCGAAGGTCAGGGCGAGCAGTACTTC	CASSFIVGGYGLAGVEGQGEQYF